These 22 T cell receptor beta chains originate from one sample sequenced in a study of T cell repertoires in cytomegalovirus infection. TCRdb recomputed calls from the reads with MiXCR, one row per CDR3 protein. This table holds tens of thousands of distinct CDR3 sequences, 20% found once. The antigens for these receptors are not known. The sample was CD8+ T cells from cultured PBMCs, taken from culture after CMV antigen stimulation. Receptor source: a human donor in good health (CMV status not recorded). Some clones in this sample may be carry-over from other donors' samples.

V usage is TRBV12-3 or TRBV12-4 and J usage is TRBJ1-2; TRBD1 might be the D (5 bases). This CDR3 has 16 amino acids. V was cut by 3 bases and J by 8 bases, with 22 bases left in between. The CDR3, as DNA: TGTGCCAGCAGTTTGGGTCGTTTGGGGGGAGAGGGGGGCTACACCTTC. Translation gives CASSLGRLGGEGGYTF.

The chain uses TRBV28 and TRBJ2-7; 7 nucleotides agree with TRBD1. Trimming took 7 bases from V and 4 from J; bases not matched to a gene: 7. Germline CDR1 is MDHEN and CDR2 is SYDVKM. This CDR3 is built from 13 residues. The CDR3 nucleotides read TGTGCCAGCAATCTGAGACAGGGATACGAGCAGTACTTC. Translating gives CASNLRQGYEQYF.

This clonotype was observed a few times. This chain uses TRBV28 with TRBJ1-6; TRBD1 is a possible D gene (5 bases). CDR3 length: 14 residues. Germline CDR1 reads MDHEN; CDR2 reads SYDVKM. Trimming took 4 bases from V and 1 from J, leaving 5 bases between them. The CDR3 DNA sequence: TGTGCCAGCAGTTGGGGGTCCTATAATTCACCCCTCCACTTT. This encodes CASSWGSYNSPLHF.

V and J are TRBV25-1 and TRBJ1-1; perhaps TRBD1 as D (6 bases). V was trimmed by 1 base and J by 5 bases, leaving 11 bases between them. From germline, CDR1 is MGHDK and CDR2 SYGVNS. The CDR3 is 14 amino acids. This chain's CDR3 is CASSESIGGTEAFF. The CDR3 DNA reads as TGTGCCAGCAGTGAATCGATAGGGGGAACTGAAGCTTTCTTT.

A few counts support this clonotype. The V call is TRBV12-3 or TRBV12-4, the J call TRBJ2-5; D unclear. Trimming removed 8 bases from V and 0 bases from J, with 4 bases in between. The CDR3 has 11 amino acids. The CDR3 here is CASGNQETQYF. CDR3 DNA sequence: TGTGCCAGCGGCAACCAAGAGACCCAGTACTTC.

This sequence joins TRBV20-1 and TRBJ1-1; 9 nucleotides line up with TRBD1. CDR3 length: 14 amino acids. V lost 4 bases to trimming and J lost 2 bases; unmatched junction nucleotides: 5. CDR1 is DFQATT and CDR2 is SNEGSKA in the germline V gene (reference sequence). The CDR3 region is CSAISDRGNTEAFF. In DNA form, the CDR3 reads TGCAGTGCTATTTCGGACAGGGGCAACACTGAAGCTTTCTTT.

This clonotype was counted only a few times. This chain joins TRBV27 and TRBJ2-1; either TRBD1 or TRBD2 may supply D (5 bases each). Trimming stripped 5 bases from V and 6 bases from J, with 17 bases between. This CDR3 spans 15 amino acids. CDR1 and CDR2 (germline): MNHEY, SMNVEV (reference sequence). The CDR3 sequence: CASSGQGFGGNEQFF. As DNA, the CDR3 is TGTGCCAGCAGTGGGCAGGGTTTTGGAGGCAATGAGCAGTTCTTC.

This clonotype has a handful of counts. The chain joins TRBV7-9 to TRBJ1-6, with D tentatively TRBD1 (5 bases). This CDR3 has 13 amino acids. Germline V gives CDR1 SEHNR, CDR2 FQNEAQ (reference sequence). The V and J ends lost 8 bases and 13 bases respectively, with 18 bases between them. DNA for the CDR3: TGTGCCAGCGGTGGGGGAGTTCTTCGTCCCCTCCACTTT. Translating gives CASGGGVLRPLHF.

This clonotype showed up just a few times. The chain combines TRBV7-2 with TRBJ1-4; tentatively, D is TRBD1 (5 bases). Per the germline V gene, CDR1 is SGHTA and CDR2 is FQGNSA. Trimming took off 5 bases at V and 8 bases at J, with 18 bases between the two ends. This CDR3 has 15 amino acids. CDR3 nucleotide sequence: TGTGCCAGCAGCCCCGAGGTGGGGCCGCAAGAAAAACTGTTTTTT. Its translation: CASSPEVGPQEKLFF.

The rearrangement joins TRBV4-3 to TRBJ2-1; 8 bases line up with TRBD2. Unmatched junction bases numbered 2, after V lost 1 base and J lost 0 bases. The CDR3 totals 16 residues. Germline V gene data show CDR1 as LGHNA and CDR2 as YSLEER. The CDR3 sequence is CASSQGRGGSYNEQFF. The CDR3 nucleotides read TGCGCCAGCAGCCAAGGCCGGGGGGGCTCCTACAATGAGCAGTTCTTC.

CDR3 loop: CATSRVASGKETQYF. As DNA, the CDR3 is TGTGCCACCAGCAGAGTCGCTAGCGGAAAAGAGACCCAGTACTTC. The chain carries TRBV15 and TRBJ2-5; 7 bases map to TRBD2. V lost 1 base, J lost 3 bases, and 5 bases stayed unmatched. Germline V gene sequence: CDR1 LNHNV, CDR2 YYDKDF (reference sequence). The CDR3 is 15 amino acids.

V is TRBV7-9 and J is TRBJ1-1; TRBD1 aligns across 7 bases. The CDR3 runs to 15 residues. Trimming at V came to 1 base and at J to 7 bases, leaving 9 bases not matched to a gene. Germline CDR1 reads SEHNR; CDR2 reads FQNEAQ (reference sequence). CDR3 sequence reads: CASSLDRGTKYEAFF. CDR3 nucleotide sequence: TGTGCCAGCAGCTTAGACAGGGGCACAAAATATGAAGCTTTCTTT. Full variable domain (missing parts from reference TRBV7-9 and TRBJ1-1): DTGVSQNPRHKITKRGQNVTFRCDPISEHNRLYWYRQTLGQGPEFLTYFQNEAQLEKSRLLSDRFSAERPKGSFSTLEIQRTEQGDSAMYLCASSLDRGTKYEAFFGQGTRLTVV.

This rearrangement joins TRBV7-9 to TRBJ2-7, with 8 bases lining up with TRBD1. Germline assignment: CDR1 SEHNR and CDR2 FQNEAQ (reference sequence). The CDR3 is 14 residues long. V lost 5 bases, J lost 4 bases, and 7 bases stayed unmatched. In DNA form, the CDR3 reads TGTGCCAGCAGCGATCCGGACAGGGCGTACGAGCAGTACTTC. Protein sequence: CASSDPDRAYEQYF.

Only a few counts were recorded for this clonotype. This rearrangement joins TRBV7-6 to TRBJ2-1; 9 bases are shared with TRBD1. The junction had 19 bases not matched to a gene; V was cut back by 4 bases and J by 3 bases. This CDR3 contains 20 residues. Per the germline V gene, CDR1 is SGHVS and CDR2 is FNYEAQ. This chain's CDR3 is CASSSVAGQGIAGNYNEQFF. The CDR3 DNA is TGTGCCAGCAGCTCCGTTGCGGGACAGGGTATAGCAGGGAACTACAATGAGCAGTTCTTC. The full variable domain, completed using reference TRBV7-6 and TRBJ2-1, is GAGVSQSPRYKVTKRGQDVALRCDPISGHVSLYWYRQALGQGPEFLTYFNYEAQQDKSGLPNDRFSAERPEGSISTLTIQRTEQRDSAMYRCASSSVAGQGIAGNYNEQFFGPGTRLTVL.

This clonotype was seen a few times. This chain uses TRBV9 with TRBJ2-4; D is unclear. The V gene lost 0 bases and the J gene lost 8 bases, with 15 bases spanning the gap. The germline CDR1 and CDR2 sequences are SGDLS and YYNGEE. This CDR3 is built from 15 residues. The CDR3 loop is CASSVGHQGIDIQYF. Written as DNA, the CDR3 is TGTGCCAGCAGCGTAGGACACCAAGGGATAGACATTCAGTACTTC. The full variable domain, in which reference TRBV9 and TRBJ2-4 provide the parts outside the CDR3, is DSGVTQTPKHLITATGQRVTLRCSPRSGDLSVYWYQQSLDQGLQFLIQYYNGEERAKGNILERFSAQQFPDLHSELNLSSLELGDSALYFCASSVGHQGIDIQYFGAGTRLSVL.

This clonotype was seen more than once but under ten times. CDR3 residues: CASSLGRLQGYGYTF. The CDR3 DNA sequence: TGTGCCAGCAGCTTAGGAAGGTTGCAGGGCTATGGCTACACCTTC. V gene TRBV7-6 combines with J gene TRBJ1-2; the D gene is possibly TRBD1 (5 bases). CDR1 SGHVS and CDR2 FNYEAQ come from the germline V gene. The ends were cut back, 1 base at V and 4 bases at J, with 13 bases in the middle. CDR3 length: 15 residues.

This clonotype was seen ten or more times. The V call is TRBV7-2, the J call TRBJ1-1; D call uncertain. The CDR3 loop spans 13 amino acids. V was pared by 7 bases and J by 2 bases, with 11 bases between. CDR1 is SGHTA, CDR2 FQGNSA, per germline. This chain's CDR3 is CASTSRFNTEAFF. The CDR3 nucleotides read TGTGCCAGCACCTCCCGATTTAACACTGAAGCTTTCTTT.

This clonotype occurred a few times. The genes are TRBV12-3 or TRBV12-4 and TRBJ2-3; D not certain. CDR3 length: 16 amino acids. V shed 2 bases and J shed 2 bases, with 14 bases lying between them. The CDR3 region is CASSLTDAVLTDTQYF. CDR3 nucleotides: TGTGCCAGCAGTTTAACAGACGCCGTTCTCACAGATACGCAGTATTTT.

The chain uses TRBV30 and TRBJ1-5; D is perhaps TRBD1 (6 bases). The length of the CDR3 is 13 residues. The germline V gene has CDR1 GTSNPN and CDR2 SVGIG (reference sequence). Trimming removed 0 bases from V and 8 bases from J, with 11 bases in between. CDR3 residues: CAWSVRGGEPQHF. DNA of the CDR3: TGTGCCTGGAGTGTACGAGGGGGAGAGCCCCAGCATTTT. Combining the CDR3 with reference TRBV30 and TRBJ1-5 gives the whole variable domain SQTIHQWPATLVQPVGSPLSLECTVEGTSNPNLYWYRQAAGRGLQLLFYSVGIGQISSEVPQNLSASRPQDRQFILSSKKLLLSDSGFYLCAWSVRGGEPQHFGDGTRLSIL.

The chain employs TRBV6-5 and TRBJ1-1, with D unclear. The V and J ends lost 0 bases and 0 bases respectively, with 11 bases between them. This CDR3 contains 16 residues. The V gene's germline CDR1 is MNHEY and CDR2 SVGAGI. CDR3 DNA: TGTGCCAGCAGTTACTCGCGCTCCAGGTTGAACACTGAAGCTTTCTTT. It yields the protein CASSYSRSRLNTEAFF.

This clonotype has at least ten counts. The chain links TRBV7-9 to TRBJ2-1; no definite D call. V lost 9 bases and J 4 bases, leaving 13 bases between the germline ends. CDR1 and CDR2 (germline): SEHNR, FQNEAQ (reference sequence). There are 13 residues in the CDR3. The CDR3 DNA follows: TGTGCCAGTAGGACGGGCAGTTACAATGAGCAGTTCTTC. It translates to CASRTGSYNEQFF.

The chain couples TRBV14 to TRBJ1-2; D is ambiguous. This CDR3 has 11 amino acids. Germline V CDR1 and CDR2: SGHDN, FVKESK. V was clipped by 1 base and J by 13 bases, with 10 bases between them. The CDR3 DNA is TGTGCCAGCAGCCAAGCCGGAGATGGCACCTTC. Protein sequence: CASSQAGDGTF.